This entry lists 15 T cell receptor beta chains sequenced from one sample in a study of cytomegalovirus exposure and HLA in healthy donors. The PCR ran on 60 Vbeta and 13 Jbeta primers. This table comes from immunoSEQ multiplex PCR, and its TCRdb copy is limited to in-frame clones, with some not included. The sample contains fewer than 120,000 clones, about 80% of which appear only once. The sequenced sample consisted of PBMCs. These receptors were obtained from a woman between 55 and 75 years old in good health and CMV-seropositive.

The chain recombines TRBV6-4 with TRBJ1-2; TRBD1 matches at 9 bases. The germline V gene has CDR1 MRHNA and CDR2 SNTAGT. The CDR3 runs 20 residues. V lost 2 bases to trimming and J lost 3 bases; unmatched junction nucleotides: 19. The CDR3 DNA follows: TGTGCCAGCAGTGACAGGAAACGGACAGGGGTAAACCCCACTTACTATGGCTACACCTTC. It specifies CASSDRKRTGVNPTYYGYTF.

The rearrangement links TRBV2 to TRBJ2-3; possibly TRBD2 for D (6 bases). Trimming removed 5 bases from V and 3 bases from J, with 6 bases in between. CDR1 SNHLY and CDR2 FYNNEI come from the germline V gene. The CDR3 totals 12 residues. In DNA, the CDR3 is TGTGCCAGCAGTCTAGCGACAGATACGCAGTATTTT. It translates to CASSLATDTQYF. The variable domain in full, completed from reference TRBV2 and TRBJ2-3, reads EPEVTQTPSHQVTQMGQEVILRCVPISNHLYFYWYRQILGQKVEFLVSFYNNEISEKSEIFDDQFSVERPDGSNFTLKIRSTKLEDSAMYFCASSLATDTQYFGPGTRLTVL.

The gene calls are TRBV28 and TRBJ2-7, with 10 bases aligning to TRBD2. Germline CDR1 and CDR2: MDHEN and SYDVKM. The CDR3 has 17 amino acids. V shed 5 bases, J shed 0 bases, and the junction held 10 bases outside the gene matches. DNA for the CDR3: TGTGCCAGCAGTACTCCCAGCGGGAGGGGGAGCTCCTACGAGCAGTACTTC. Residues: CASSTPSGRGSSYEQYF. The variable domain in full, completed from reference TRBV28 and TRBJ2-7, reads DVKVTQSSRYLVKRTGEKVFLECVQDMDHENMFWYRQDPGLGLRLIYFSYDVKMKEKGDIPEGYSVSREKKERFSLILESASTNQTSMYLCASSTPSGRGSSYEQYFGPGTRLTVT.

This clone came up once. The CDR3 spells CASSVLNTEAFF. The CDR3 region has the DNA TGTGCCAGCAGCGTTCTAAACACTGAAGCTTTCTTT. The chain uses TRBV7-6 and TRBJ1-1, with no clear D. The CDR3 runs to 12 residues. Germline assignment: CDR1 SGHVS and CDR2 FNYEAQ. With 5 bases removed from V and 2 bases from J, the gap between germline ends came to 6 bases. The whole variable domain, remainder taken from reference TRBV7-6 and TRBJ1-1, is GAGVSQSPRYKVTKRGQDVALRCDPISGHVSLYWYRQALGQGPEFLTYFNYEAQQDKSGLPNDRFSAERPEGSISTLTIQRTEQRDSAMYRCASSVLNTEAFFGQGTRLTVV.

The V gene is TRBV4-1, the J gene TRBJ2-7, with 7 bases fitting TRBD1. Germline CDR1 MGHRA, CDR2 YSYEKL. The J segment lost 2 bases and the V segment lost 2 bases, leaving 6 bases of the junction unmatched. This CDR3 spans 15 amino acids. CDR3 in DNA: TGCGCCAGCAGCCAACTAACAGGGGACCCCTACGAGCAGTACTTC. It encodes CASSQLTGDPYEQYF.

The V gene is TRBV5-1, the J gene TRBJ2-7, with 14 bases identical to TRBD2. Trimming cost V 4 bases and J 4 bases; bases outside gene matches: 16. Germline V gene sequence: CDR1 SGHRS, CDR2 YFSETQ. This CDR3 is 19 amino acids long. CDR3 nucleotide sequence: TGCGCCAGCAGCCGACTAGCGGGAGGGCCCGTTGGGCCAAATTACGAGCAGTACTTC. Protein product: CASSRLAGGPVGPNYEQYF.

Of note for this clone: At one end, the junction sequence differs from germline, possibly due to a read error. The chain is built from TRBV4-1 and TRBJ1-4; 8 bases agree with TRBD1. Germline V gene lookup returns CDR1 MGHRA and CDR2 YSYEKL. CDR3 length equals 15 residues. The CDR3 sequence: CASNQVYRGNEKLFF. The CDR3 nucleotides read TGCGCCAGCAACCAAGTTTACAGGGGGAATGAAAAACTGTTTTTT.

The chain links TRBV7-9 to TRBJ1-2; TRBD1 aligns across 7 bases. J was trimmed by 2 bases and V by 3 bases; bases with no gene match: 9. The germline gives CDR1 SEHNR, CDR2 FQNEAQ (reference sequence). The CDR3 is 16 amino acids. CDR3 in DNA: TGTGCCAGCAGCTTTAACGGAGTCAGGGGGAACTATGGCTACACCTTC. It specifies CASSFNGVRGNYGYTF.

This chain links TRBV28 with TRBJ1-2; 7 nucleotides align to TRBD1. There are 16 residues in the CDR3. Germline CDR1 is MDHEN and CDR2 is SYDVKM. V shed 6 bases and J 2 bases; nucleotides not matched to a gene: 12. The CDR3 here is CASSPIKSTGNYGYTF. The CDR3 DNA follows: TGTGCCAGCAGCCCAATAAAATCGACAGGGAACTATGGCTACACCTTC.

The CDR3 coding sequence is TGTGCCAGCAGCCCTTCGGGGGGCATCTCGGGAAACACCATATATTTT. Translation gives CASSPSGGISGNTIYF. The chain couples TRBV5-6 to TRBJ1-3; possible D gene TRBD1, 6 bases. The CDR3 covers 16 residues. Germline CDR1 is SGHDT and CDR2 is YYEEEE. Trimming took 4 bases from V and 4 from J, leaving 18 bases between them.

CDR3 sequence: CASSMREQETQYF. The CDR3 region has the DNA TGTGCCAGTAGTATGCGGGAACAAGAGACCCAGTACTTC. V and J are TRBV19 and TRBJ2-5; D might be TRBD2 (6 bases). The CDR3 runs 13 residues. Germline V gives CDR1 LNHDA, CDR2 SQIVND (reference sequence). V was cut by 3 bases and J by 2 bases, with 7 bases left in between.

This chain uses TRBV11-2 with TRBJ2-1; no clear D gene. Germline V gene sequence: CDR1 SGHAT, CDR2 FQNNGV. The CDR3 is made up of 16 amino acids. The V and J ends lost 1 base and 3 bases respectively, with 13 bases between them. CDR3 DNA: TGTGCCAGCAGCTTAGTTGCAGCGACGATCTACAATGAGCAGTTCTTC. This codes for CASSLVAATIYNEQFF.

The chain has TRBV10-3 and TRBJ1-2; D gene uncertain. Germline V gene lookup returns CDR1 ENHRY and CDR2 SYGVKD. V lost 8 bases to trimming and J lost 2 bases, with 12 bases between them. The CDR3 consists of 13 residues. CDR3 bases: TGTGCCATCGGAGAGGCTGGAAACTATGGCTACACCTTC. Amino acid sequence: CAIGEAGNYGYTF.

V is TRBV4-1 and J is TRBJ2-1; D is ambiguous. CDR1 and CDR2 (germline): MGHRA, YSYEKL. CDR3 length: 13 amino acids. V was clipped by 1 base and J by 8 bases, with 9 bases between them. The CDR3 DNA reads TGCGCCAGCAGCCAAGGCCCTAGTGATGAGCAGTTCTTC. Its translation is CASSQGPSDEQFF.

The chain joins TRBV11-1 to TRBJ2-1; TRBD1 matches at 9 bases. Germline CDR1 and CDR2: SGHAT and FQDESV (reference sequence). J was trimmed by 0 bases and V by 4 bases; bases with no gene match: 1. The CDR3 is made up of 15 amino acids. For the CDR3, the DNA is TGTGCCAGCAGCTCGACAGGGGGCTCCTACAATGAGCAGTTCTTC. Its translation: CASSSTGGSYNEQFF.